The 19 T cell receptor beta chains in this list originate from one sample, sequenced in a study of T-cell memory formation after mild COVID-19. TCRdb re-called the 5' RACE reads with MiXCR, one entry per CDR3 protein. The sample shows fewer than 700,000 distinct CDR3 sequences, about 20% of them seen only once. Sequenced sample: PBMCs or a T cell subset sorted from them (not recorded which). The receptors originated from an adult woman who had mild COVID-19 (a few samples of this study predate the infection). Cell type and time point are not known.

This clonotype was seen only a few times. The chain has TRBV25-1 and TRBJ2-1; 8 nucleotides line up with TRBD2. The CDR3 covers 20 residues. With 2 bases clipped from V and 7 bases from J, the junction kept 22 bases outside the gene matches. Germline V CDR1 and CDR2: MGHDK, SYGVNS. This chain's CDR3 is CASSELMLGLRGASGNEQFF. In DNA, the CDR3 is TGTGCCAGCAGTGAACTGATGTTAGGGTTAAGGGGTGCTAGCGGGAATGAGCAGTTCTTC.

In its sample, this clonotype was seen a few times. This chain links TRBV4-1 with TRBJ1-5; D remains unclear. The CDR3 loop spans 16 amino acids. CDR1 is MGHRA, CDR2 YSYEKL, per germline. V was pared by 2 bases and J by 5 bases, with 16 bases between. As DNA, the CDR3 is TGCGCCAGCAGCCAATTTCCAGTAACTCTTTATCAGCCCCAGCATTTT. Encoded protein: CASSQFPVTLYQPQHF.

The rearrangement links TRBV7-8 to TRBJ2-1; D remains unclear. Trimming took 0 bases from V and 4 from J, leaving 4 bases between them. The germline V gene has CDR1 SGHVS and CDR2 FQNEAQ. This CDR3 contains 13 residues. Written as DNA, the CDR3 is TGTGCCAGCAGCTTAGCGCCTTACAATGAGCAGTTCTTC. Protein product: CASSLAPYNEQFF.

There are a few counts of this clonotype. The CDR3 spells CASSGGTANWDTQYF. Here the CDR3 DNA reads TGTGCCAGCAGCGGCGGGACGGCTAACTGGGATACGCAGTATTTT. The rearrangement uses TRBV7-3 and TRBJ2-3; TRBD2 is a possible D gene (6 bases). V was pared by 5 bases and J by 6 bases, with 18 bases between. The length of the CDR3 is 15 residues. Germline V gene lookup returns CDR1 SGHTA and CDR2 FQGTGA. The full variable domain, in which reference TRBV7-3 and TRBJ2-3 provide the parts outside the CDR3, is GAGVSQTPSNKVTEKGKYVELRCDPISGHTALYWYRQSLGQGPEFLIYFQGTGAADDSGLPNDRFFAVRPEGSVSTLKIQRTERGDSAVYLCASSGGTANWDTQYFGPGTRLTVL.

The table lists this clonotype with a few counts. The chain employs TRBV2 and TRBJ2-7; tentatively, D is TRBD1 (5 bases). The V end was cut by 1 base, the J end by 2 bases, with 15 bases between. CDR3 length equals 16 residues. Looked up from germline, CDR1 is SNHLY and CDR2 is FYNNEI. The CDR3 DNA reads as TGTGCCAGCAGTGAAGGTCCAGGGATGCCCCCCTACGAGCAGTACTTC. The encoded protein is CASSEGPGMPPYEQYF. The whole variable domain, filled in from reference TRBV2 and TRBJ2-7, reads EPEVTQTPSHQVTQMGQEVILRCVPISNHLYFYWYRQILGQKVEFLVSFYNNEISEKSEIFDDQFSVERPDGSNFTLKIRSTKLEDSAMYFCASSEGPGMPPYEQYFGPGTRLTVT.

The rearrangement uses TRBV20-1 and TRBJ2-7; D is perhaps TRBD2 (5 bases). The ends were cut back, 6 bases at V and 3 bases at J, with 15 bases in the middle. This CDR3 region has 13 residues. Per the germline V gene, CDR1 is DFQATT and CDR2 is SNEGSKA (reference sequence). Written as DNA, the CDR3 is TGCAGTGCCCAACCGGGGATAGACTACGAGCAGTACTTC. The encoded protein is CSAQPGIDYEQYF.

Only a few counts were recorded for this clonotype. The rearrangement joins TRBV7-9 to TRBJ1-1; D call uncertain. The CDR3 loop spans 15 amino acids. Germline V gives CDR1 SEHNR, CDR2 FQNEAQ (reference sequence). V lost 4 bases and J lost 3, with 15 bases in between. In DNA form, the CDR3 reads TGTGCCAGCAGCTCCTGGACCGCTACTGACACTGAAGCTTTCTTT. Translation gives CASSSWTATDTEAFF.

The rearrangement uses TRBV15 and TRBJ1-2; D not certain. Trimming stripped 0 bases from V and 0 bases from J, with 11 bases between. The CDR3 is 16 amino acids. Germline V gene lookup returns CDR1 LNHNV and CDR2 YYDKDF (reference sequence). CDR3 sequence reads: CATSRDKGLANYGYTF. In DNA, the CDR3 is TGTGCCACCAGCAGAGATAAGGGTCTAGCTAACTATGGCTACACCTTC.

The CDR3: CASSVVLAPNEQFF. The CDR3 nucleotides read TGTGCCAGCAGCGTAGTCCTAGCGCCCAATGAGCAGTTCTTC. The V gene is TRBV9, the J gene TRBJ2-1; TRBD2 is a possible D gene (6 bases). Per germline, CDR1 SGDLS and CDR2 YYNGEE. This CDR3 has 14 residues. Trimming removed 0 bases from V and 6 bases from J, with 10 bases in between.

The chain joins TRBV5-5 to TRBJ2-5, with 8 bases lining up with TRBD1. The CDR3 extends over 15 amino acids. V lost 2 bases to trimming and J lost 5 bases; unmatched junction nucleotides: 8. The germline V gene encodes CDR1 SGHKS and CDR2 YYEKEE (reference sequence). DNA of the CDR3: TGTGCCAGCAGCTTAGACAGGGGATGGGGTGAGACCCAGTACTTC. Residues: CASSLDRGWGETQYF.

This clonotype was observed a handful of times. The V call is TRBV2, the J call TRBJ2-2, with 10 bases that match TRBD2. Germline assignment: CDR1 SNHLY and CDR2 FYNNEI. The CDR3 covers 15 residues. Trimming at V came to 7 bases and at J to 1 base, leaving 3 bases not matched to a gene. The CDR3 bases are TGTGCCAGCACCAGCGGGGGGGTGAACACCGGGGAGCTGTTTTTT. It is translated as CASTSGGVNTGELFF.

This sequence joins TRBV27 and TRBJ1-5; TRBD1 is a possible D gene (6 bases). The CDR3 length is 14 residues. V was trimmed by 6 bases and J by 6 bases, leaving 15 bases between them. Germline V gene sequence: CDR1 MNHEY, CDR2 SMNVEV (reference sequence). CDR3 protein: CASSKTGLFQPQHF. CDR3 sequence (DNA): TGTGCCAGCAGCAAAACAGGGTTATTTCAGCCCCAGCATTTT.

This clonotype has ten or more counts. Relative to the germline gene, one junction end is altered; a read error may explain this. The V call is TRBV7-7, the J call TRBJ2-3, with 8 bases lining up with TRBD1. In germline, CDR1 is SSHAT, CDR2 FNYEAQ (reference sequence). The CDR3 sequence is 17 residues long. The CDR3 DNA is TGTGCTAGCAGCCTCGGACAGGGTACGGGGGCATCAGATACGCAGTATTTT. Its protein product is CASSLGQGTGASDTQYF.

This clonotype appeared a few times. CDR3 nucleotide sequence: TGCAGCGTTGAGGGCCTTTCTAGCGGGGGGTACGAGCAGTACTTC. Residues: CSVEGLSSGGYEQYF. V and J are TRBV29-1 and TRBJ2-7; 11 positions match TRBD2. Trimming cost V 3 bases and J 4 bases; bases outside gene matches: 8. The length of the CDR3 is 15 residues. Germline loops: CDR1 SQVTM, CDR2 ANQGSEA.

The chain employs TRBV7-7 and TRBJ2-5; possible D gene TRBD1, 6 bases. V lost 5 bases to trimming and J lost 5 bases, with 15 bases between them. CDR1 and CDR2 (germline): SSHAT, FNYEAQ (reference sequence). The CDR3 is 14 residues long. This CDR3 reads CASSAHRVGETQYF. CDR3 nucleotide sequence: TGTGCCAGCAGCGCCCACAGGGTGGGGGAGACCCAGTACTTC.

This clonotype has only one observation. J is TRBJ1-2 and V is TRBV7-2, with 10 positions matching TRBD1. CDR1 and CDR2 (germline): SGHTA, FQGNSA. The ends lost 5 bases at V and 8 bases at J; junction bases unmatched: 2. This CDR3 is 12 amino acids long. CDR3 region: CASSATGGGYTF. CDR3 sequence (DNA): TGTGCCAGCAGCGCGACAGGGGGCGGCTACACCTTC.

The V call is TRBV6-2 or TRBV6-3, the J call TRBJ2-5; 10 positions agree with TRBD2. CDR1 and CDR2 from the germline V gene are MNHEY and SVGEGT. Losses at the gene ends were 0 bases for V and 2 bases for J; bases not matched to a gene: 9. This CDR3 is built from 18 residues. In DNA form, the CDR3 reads TGTGCCAGCAGTTACTCGATCCTAGCGGGAGTGGGGCAAGAGACCCAGTACTTC. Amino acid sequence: CASSYSILAGVGQETQYF.

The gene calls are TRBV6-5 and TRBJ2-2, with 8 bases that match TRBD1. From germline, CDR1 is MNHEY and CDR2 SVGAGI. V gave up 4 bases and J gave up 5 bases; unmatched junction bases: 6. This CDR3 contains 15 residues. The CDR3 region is CASSLSNRGTGELFF. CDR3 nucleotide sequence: TGTGCCAGCAGTTTAAGTAACAGGGGGACCGGGGAGCTGTTTTTT.

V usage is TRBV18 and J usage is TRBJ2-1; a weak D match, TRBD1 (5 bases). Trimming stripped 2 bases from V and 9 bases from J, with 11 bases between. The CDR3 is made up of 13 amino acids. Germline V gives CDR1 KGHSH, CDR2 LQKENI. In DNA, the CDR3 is TGTGCCAGCTCACCATTGACAGTTGTTGAGCAGTTCTTC. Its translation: CASSPLTVVEQFF. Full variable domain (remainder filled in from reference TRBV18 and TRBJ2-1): NAGVMQNPRHLVRRRGQEARLRCSPMKGHSHVYWYRQLPEEGLKFMVYLQKENIIDESGMPKERFSAEFPKEGPSILRIQQVVRGDSAAYFCASSPLTVVEQFFGPGTRLTVL.